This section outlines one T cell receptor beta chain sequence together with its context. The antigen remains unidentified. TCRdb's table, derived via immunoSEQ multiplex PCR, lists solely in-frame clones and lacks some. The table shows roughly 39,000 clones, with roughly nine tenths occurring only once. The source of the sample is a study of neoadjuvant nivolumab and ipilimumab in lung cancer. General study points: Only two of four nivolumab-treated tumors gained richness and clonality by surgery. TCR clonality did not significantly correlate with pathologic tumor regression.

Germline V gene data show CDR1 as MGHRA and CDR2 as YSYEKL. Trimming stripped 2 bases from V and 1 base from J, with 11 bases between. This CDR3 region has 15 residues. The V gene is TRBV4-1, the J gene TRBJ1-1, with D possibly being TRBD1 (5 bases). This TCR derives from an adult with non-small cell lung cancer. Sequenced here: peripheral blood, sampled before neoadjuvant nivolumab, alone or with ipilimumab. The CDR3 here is CASSQTRGGNTEAFF. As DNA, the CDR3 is TGCGCCAGCAGCCAAACACGGGGGGGGAACACTGAAGCTTTCTTT.